Included here is one T cell receptor (beta chain) sequence, with context. Its antigen is still unknown. Measured with immunoSEQ multiplex PCR; TCRdb has only the in-frame clones, and not every one. The sample lists about 350,000 clones; roughly 91% were seen once. The data derive from a study of Ad26.COV2.S vaccination and SARS-CoV-2 variants. Study-level background: The donor participated in the COV1001 trial, in its Ad26.COV2.S arm.

Study results and limitations: Vaccinees displayed broader spike-specific TCR repertoires than placebo recipients. It was found that vaccine and placebo recipients had similar non-spike TCR breadth.

CDR1 is LNHDA and CDR2 is SQIVND in the germline V gene (reference sequence). V dropped 5 bases and J dropped 3; count of bases not matched to a gene: 1. CDR3 length: 13 amino acids. Treatment here: 15 to 20 received Ad26.COV2.S at low or high dose, single or two shots; 5 received placebo; per-sample allocation not given. Sampling was performed 63 days after the first vaccine or placebo injection. This sequence joins TRBV19 and TRBJ2-1; 7 bases map to TRBD1. Sample: peripheral blood, taken in a trial of Ad26.COV2.S vaccine versus placebo. The sequence came from a person between 18 and 65 years old who received the Ad26.COV2.S COVID-19 vaccine or a placebo. This CDR3 is CASSWDSYNEQFF. The CDR3 coding sequence is TGTGCCAGTAGTTGGGACAGCTACAATGAGCAGTTCTTC.